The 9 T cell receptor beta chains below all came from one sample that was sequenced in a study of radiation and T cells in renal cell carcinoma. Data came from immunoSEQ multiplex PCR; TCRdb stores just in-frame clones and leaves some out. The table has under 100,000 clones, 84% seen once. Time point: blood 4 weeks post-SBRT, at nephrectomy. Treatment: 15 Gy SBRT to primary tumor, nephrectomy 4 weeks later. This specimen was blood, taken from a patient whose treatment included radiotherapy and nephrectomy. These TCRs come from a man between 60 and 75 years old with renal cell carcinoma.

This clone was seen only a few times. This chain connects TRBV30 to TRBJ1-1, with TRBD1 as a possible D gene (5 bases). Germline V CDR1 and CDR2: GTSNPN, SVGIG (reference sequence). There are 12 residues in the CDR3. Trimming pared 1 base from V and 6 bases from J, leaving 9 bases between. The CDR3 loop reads CAWSGQRAEAFF. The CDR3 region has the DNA TGTGCCTGGAGTGGACAGAGGGCTGAAGCTTTCTTT.

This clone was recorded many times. In DNA form, the CDR3 reads TGTGCCAGCAGTGAAATAGTCCCCACTGAAGCTTTCTTT. Translating it yields CASSEIVPTEAFF. This rearrangement joins TRBV2 to TRBJ1-1; D is unresolved. CDR3 length equals 13 residues. CDR1 and CDR2 from the germline V gene are SNHLY and FYNNEI. V was shortened by 2 bases and J by 4 bases, with 8 bases between the two germline ends.

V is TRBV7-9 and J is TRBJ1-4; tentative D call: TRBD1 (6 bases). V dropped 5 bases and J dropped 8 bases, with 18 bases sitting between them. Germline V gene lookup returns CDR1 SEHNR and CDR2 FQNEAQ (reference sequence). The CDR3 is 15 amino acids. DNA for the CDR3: TGTGCCAGCAGCCTACCCTATGGACAGCAGGAAAAACTGTTTTTT. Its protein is CASSLPYGQQEKLFF.

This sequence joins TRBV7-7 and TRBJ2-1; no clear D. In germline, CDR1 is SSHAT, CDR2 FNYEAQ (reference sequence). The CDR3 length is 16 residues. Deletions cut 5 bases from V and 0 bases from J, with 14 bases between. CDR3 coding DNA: TGTGCCAGCAGCCGTCCATGTAGGTGCTCCTACAATGAGCAGTTCTTC. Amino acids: CASSRPCRCSYNEQFF.

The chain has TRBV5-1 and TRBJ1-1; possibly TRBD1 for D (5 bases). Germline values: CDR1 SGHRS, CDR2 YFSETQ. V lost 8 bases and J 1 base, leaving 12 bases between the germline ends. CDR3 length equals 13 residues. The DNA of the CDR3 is TGCGCCAGTGCACCGACAGCGAACACTGAAGCTTTCTTT. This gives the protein CASAPTANTEAFF.

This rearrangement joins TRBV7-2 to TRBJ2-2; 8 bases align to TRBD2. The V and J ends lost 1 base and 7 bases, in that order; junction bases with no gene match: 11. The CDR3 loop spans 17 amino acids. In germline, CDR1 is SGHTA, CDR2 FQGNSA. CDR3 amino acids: CASSLGFRREAGGELFF. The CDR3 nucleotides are TGTGCCAGCAGCTTAGGGTTCCGGCGGGAGGCTGGCGGGGAGCTGTTTTTT.

The CDR3 nucleotides are TGTGCCAGCAGCTTATACAGCAATCAGCCCCAGCATTTT. Amino acid sequence: CASSLYSNQPQHF. This chain connects TRBV11-1 to TRBJ1-5; unclear D gene. V dropped 2 bases and J dropped 1 base, with 3 bases sitting between them. Germline V lookup: CDR1 SGHAT, CDR2 FQDESV (reference sequence). This CDR3 region has 13 residues.

The CDR3 sequence: CASSRTSGTYPSEQYF. Written as DNA, the CDR3 is TGTGCCAGCAGTCGGACTAGCGGAACCTATCCGTCCGAGCAGTACTTC. This chain links TRBV28 with TRBJ2-7; 10 bases are a match to TRBD2. V lost 5 bases and J lost 6; bases outside the gene matches: 13. Germline V gene lookup returns CDR1 MDHEN and CDR2 SYDVKM. CDR3 length equals 16 residues.

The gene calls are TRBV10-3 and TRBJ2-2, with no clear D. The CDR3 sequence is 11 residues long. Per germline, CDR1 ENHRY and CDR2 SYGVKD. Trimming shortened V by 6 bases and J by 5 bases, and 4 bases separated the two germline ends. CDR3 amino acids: CAIRDTGELFF. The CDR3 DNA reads TGTGCCATCAGGGATACCGGGGAGCTGTTTTTT.